This passage covers 11 T cell receptor beta chains from one sample sequenced in a study of T cells expressing NK-cell markers (dated by TCRdb to 2020 to 2022). To prepare the library, 5' RACE was applied. Instrument used: Illumina HiSeq 2000. TCRdb reanalyzed the reads, keeping one entry per CDR3 protein sequence and omitting DNA. The sample has almost 450,000 distinct CDR3 sequences on record. 7.3% of the sample goes to the ten largest clones. Sequencing was done on a sample of blood T cells: a sorted CD56 or NKG2C T cell subset, CD4+ or CD8+ T cells, or bulk PBMC T cells (not recorded which). These receptors were collected from a woman between 18 and 69 years old in good health.

The rearrangement uses TRBV9 and TRBJ2-5; the TCRdb D gene call, TRBD2, has no DNA to confirm it. The CDR3 has 15 residues. Per the germline V gene, CDR1 is SGDLS and CDR2 is YYNGEE. The CDR3 here is CASSPSAGGQETQYF.

V is TRBV29-1 and J is TRBJ2-3; without DNA, the TCRdb call of TRBD2 cannot be checked. Germline V gene data show CDR1 as SQVTM and CDR2 as ANQGSEA. This CDR3 has 14 amino acids. The chain's CDR3 is CSVGLAGITDTQYF.

The chain combines TRBV20-1 with TRBJ2-7; the TCRdb call, TRBD2, lacks DNA for checking. Germline V gene data show CDR1 as DFQATT and CDR2 as SNEGSKA (reference sequence). This CDR3 region has 14 residues. CDR3: CSAGRGTSGYEQYF.

This chain links TRBV6-6 with TRBJ2-7; TCRdb indicates TRBD2, and absent DNA this call remains unverified. The CDR3 sequence is 13 residues long. CDR1 and CDR2 from the germline V gene are MNHNY and SVGAGI (reference sequence). This chain's CDR3 is CATTQGPSYEQYF.

The V call is TRBV20-1, the J call TRBJ2-1; TCRdb calls TRBD1, which cannot be checked without DNA. Germline V lookup: CDR1 DFQATT, CDR2 SNEGSKA (reference sequence). This CDR3 comprises 16 residues. This CDR3 is CSANLQGVLSYNEQFF.

The rearrangement joins TRBV29-1 to TRBJ2-1; there is no DNA to check the TCRdb D call of TRBD2. The germline V gene encodes CDR1 SQVTM and CDR2 ANQGSEA. The CDR3 runs 18 residues. The CDR3 protein is CSVRTSGRLMRSYNEQFF.

J is TRBJ2-1 and V is TRBV18; TCRdb lists TRBD2, though no DNA is available to test this call. This CDR3 comprises 17 residues. Germline V gives CDR1 KGHSH, CDR2 LQKENI. CDR3: CASSTPWTSYSYNEQFF.

The chain employs TRBV3-1 and TRBJ2-3; TCRdb's D gene call, TRBD1, goes unchecked for lack of DNA. Germline V CDR1 and CDR2: LGHDT, YNNKEL (reference sequence). The CDR3 runs 19 residues. CDR3 sequence: CASSQDAFHPQGDTDTQYF.

This chain uses TRBV12-3 or TRBV12-4 with TRBJ1-6; there is no DNA to check the TCRdb D call of TRBD1. The length of the CDR3 is 16 residues. CDR3 amino acids: CAIRTGSDSYNSPLHF.

The chain combines TRBV28 with TRBJ2-5; absent DNA, TCRdb's TRBD1 call cannot be checked. This CDR3 region has 16 residues. CDR1 is MDHEN and CDR2 is SYDVKM in the germline V gene. The CDR3 loop is CASSLMYGQWDETQYF.

The chain combines TRBV12-3 or TRBV12-4 with TRBJ1-3; TCRdb lists TRBD1, though no DNA is available to test this call. The CDR3 runs 14 residues. Here the CDR3 reads CASTTRQGGNTIYF.